Below, 16 T cell receptor beta chains from the same sample are listed, as sequenced in a study of untreated major depressive disorder. Libraries were prepared by immunoSEQ multiplex PCR; TCRdb keeps only in-frame clonotypes and omits some of them. The table shows about 19,000 clones, with approximately 81% occurring only once. Sequences were obtained from CD4+ T cells from PBMCs. Every receptor here comes from a woman younger than 45 in good health.

In this sample, this clone turned up a few times. This chain joins TRBV27 and TRBJ2-5; D perhaps matches TRBD1 (5 bases). The CDR3 runs 14 residues. The germline V gene has CDR1 MNHEY and CDR2 SMNVEV (reference sequence). V was cut by 5 bases and J by 1 base, with 11 bases left in between. The CDR3 sequence: CASSTTQVQETQYF. The DNA of the CDR3 is TGTGCCAGCAGTACCACACAGGTCCAAGAGACCCAGTACTTC.

This chain links TRBV30 with TRBJ2-5; the match to TRBD2 covers 9 bases. V was clipped by 1 base and J by 4 bases; unmatched bases: 13. Germline-derived CDR1 and CDR2 are GTSNPN and SVGIG (reference sequence). The CDR3 extends over 17 amino acids. The CDR3 sequence: CAWSAAGSSGRSETQYF. The CDR3 DNA reads as TGTGCCTGGAGTGCCGCCGGGAGTAGCGGGAGATCAGAGACCCAGTACTTC. The full variable domain, with the rest looked up from reference TRBV30 and TRBJ2-5, is SQTIHQWPATLVQPVGSPLSLECTVEGTSNPNLYWYRQAAGRGLQLLFYSVGIGQISSEVPQNLSASRPQDRQFILSSKKLLLSDSGFYLCAWSAAGSSGRSETQYFGPGTRLLVL.

The chain links TRBV7-2 to TRBJ2-5; D ambiguous. V was pared by 1 base and J by 5 bases, with 5 bases between. Germline V gene data show CDR1 as SGHTA and CDR2 as FQGNSA. The CDR3 covers 12 residues. For the CDR3, the DNA is TGTGCCAGCAGCTTAGGGGTGGAGACCCAGTACTTC. As protein: CASSLGVETQYF.

This rearrangement joins TRBV5-1 to TRBJ1-1; 7 bases align to TRBD1. The CDR3 has 13 residues. The germline gives CDR1 SGHRS, CDR2 YFSETQ. V lost 4 bases and J lost 7; bases outside the gene matches: 7. CDR3 in DNA: TGCGCCAGCAGCGGGAGGGCAGGGGGTGAAGCTTTCTTT. As protein: CASSGRAGGEAFF.

V usage is TRBV2 and J usage is TRBJ2-7, with D perhaps assigned TRBD1 or TRBD2 (5 bases each). Trimming shortened V by 7 bases and J by 2 bases, and 12 bases separated the two germline ends. The CDR3 has 13 amino acids. Germline-derived CDR1 and CDR2 are SNHLY and FYNNEI. The CDR3 region is CASTRTGPYEQYF. DNA for the CDR3: TGTGCCAGCACCCGGACGGGACCCTACGAGCAGTACTTC.

This chain links TRBV5-4 with TRBJ2-7; 13 bases are a match to TRBD2. Trimming removed 4 bases from V and 1 base from J; junction bases left unmatched: 8. This CDR3 contains 17 residues. Per germline, CDR1 SGHNT and CDR2 YYREEE (reference sequence). The CDR3 DNA follows: TGTGCCAGCAGCGGAGGACTAGCGGGAGACGGGTCCTACGAGCAGTACTTC. Protein product: CASSGGLAGDGSYEQYF.

The chain carries TRBV15 and TRBJ2-3, with 7 bases fitting TRBD1. V shed 0 bases, J shed 1 base, and the junction held 4 bases outside the gene matches. The CDR3 sequence is 16 residues long. CDR1 and CDR2 (germline): LNHNV, YYDKDF (reference sequence). CDR3 bases: TGTGCCACCAGCAGAGATAGAGGGACAGGCACAGATACGCAGTATTTT. This encodes CATSRDRGTGTDTQYF.

This clone was counted between two and nine times. The chain is built from TRBV15 and TRBJ2-1; the match to TRBD2 covers 9 bases. CDR3 length equals 18 residues. The junction had 15 bases not matched to a gene; V was cut back by 0 bases and J by 9 bases. Looked up from germline, CDR1 is LNHNV and CDR2 is YYDKDF (reference sequence). The CDR3 nucleotides read TGTGCCACCAGCAGAGATCTAGCGGGGTGGGGTGGAACCGGTGAGCAGTTCTTC. Translation: CATSRDLAGWGGTGEQFF. Full variable domain (remainder filled in from reference TRBV15 and TRBJ2-1): DAMVIQNPRYQVTQFGKPVTLSCSQTLNHNVMYWYQQKSSQAPKLLFHYYDKDFNNEADTPDNFQSRRPNTSFCFLDIRSPGLGDTAMYLCATSRDLAGWGGTGEQFFGPGTRLTVL.

V and J are TRBV5-8 and TRBJ2-7; 12 nucleotides agree with TRBD2. This CDR3 has 14 residues. Germline CDR1 reads SGHTS; CDR2 reads YDEGEE. The ends lost 4 bases at V and 3 bases at J; junction bases unmatched: 2. The chain's CDR3 is CASSPGLAGYEQYF. The CDR3 DNA is TGTGCCAGCAGCCCGGGACTAGCGGGCTACGAGCAGTACTTC.

This chain links TRBV28 with TRBJ1-5; 10 bases map to TRBD1. V lost 2 bases to trimming and J lost 2 bases; unmatched junction nucleotides: 0. Germline CDR1 and CDR2: MDHEN and SYDVKM. The CDR3 length is 15 residues. In DNA, the CDR3 is TGTGCCAGCAGTTTAGGGACAGGGGGCAATCAGCCCCAGCATTTT. Its protein product is CASSLGTGGNQPQHF. The whole variable domain, filled in from reference TRBV28 and TRBJ1-5, reads DVKVTQSSRYLVKRTGEKVFLECVQDMDHENMFWYRQDPGLGLRLIYFSYDVKMKEKGDIPEGYSVSREKKERFSLILESASTNQTSMYLCASSLGTGGNQPQHFGDGTRLSIL.

The chain has TRBV2 and TRBJ2-7; 9 bases fit TRBD2. The CDR3 runs to 14 residues. Germline CDR1 reads SNHLY; CDR2 reads FYNNEI. V was clipped by 7 bases and J by 5 bases; unmatched bases: 9. The CDR3 coding sequence is TGTGCCAGCACTATAGCGGGAGCCACGAACGAGCAGTACTTC. Encoded protein: CASTIAGATNEQYF.

This clone appeared once. The rearrangement uses TRBV27 and TRBJ2-7; weak D call: TRBD1 (6 bases). Germline CDR1 is MNHEY and CDR2 is SMNVEV (reference sequence). Trimming took off 7 bases at V and 7 bases at J, with 14 bases between the two ends. The CDR3 sequence is 12 residues long. In DNA, the CDR3 is TGTGCCAGCATCGGCAGGGGTGGGGAGCAGTACTTC. It translates to CASIGRGGEQYF.

The chain joins TRBV7-8 to TRBJ1-4; the D is unclear. Trimming removed 5 bases from V and 2 bases from J, with 12 bases in between. This CDR3 comprises 15 residues. Germline CDR1 is SGHVS and CDR2 is FQNEAQ. CDR3 coding DNA: TGTGCCAGCAGCATAACAATTCAGACTAATGAAAAACTGTTTTTT. This codes for CASSITIQTNEKLFF.

The V call is TRBV5-6, the J call TRBJ2-3; TRBD1 matches 10 bases. The CDR3 has 15 amino acids. CDR1 and CDR2 (germline): SGHDT, YYEEEE. With 2 bases clipped from V and 3 bases from J, the junction kept 3 bases outside the gene matches. CDR3 bases: TGTGCCAGCAGCTTACCGGGACAGGGGACAGATACGCAGTATTTT. This gives the protein CASSLPGQGTDTQYF.

This chain uses TRBV6-6 with TRBJ2-7; weak D call: TRBD2 (6 bases). V was cut by 0 bases and J by 7 bases, with 10 bases left in between. This CDR3 is built from 13 residues. Germline assignment: CDR1 MNHNY and CDR2 SVGAGI (reference sequence). CDR3 protein: CASSYSTRREQYF. The DNA for the CDR3 is TGTGCCAGCAGTTACTCGACTAGAAGGGAGCAGTACTTC.

This clone was seen a handful of times. The chain employs TRBV29-1 and TRBJ1-1, with D tentatively TRBD1 (5 bases). Germline-derived CDR1 and CDR2 are SQVTM and ANQGSEA. CDR3 length: 13 amino acids. The ends were cut back, 4 bases at V and 4 bases at J, with 13 bases in the middle. The CDR3 here is CSVVKGQGTEAFF. The CDR3 bases are TGCAGCGTTGTTAAGGGTCAGGGCACTGAAGCTTTCTTT.